This TCR beta chain was observed in a study of blood T cells in healthy people across ages. Study-wide results and limits: Estimated diversity, derived from one million T cells, was regarded as an underestimate.

The CDR3 covers 14 residues. Trimming removed 0 bases from V and 7 bases from J, with 14 bases in between. The V gene's germline CDR1 is SGHRS and CDR2 YFSETQ. A word on this clonotype: Its antigen remains unidentified.

The authors ran a second PCR of roughly 6 to 12 cycles using a sample-barcoded 5' primer and a J-beta primer mix. Each sample yielded at least 3 million CDR3-containing paired-end reads. TCRdb independently ran MiXCR on the 5' RACE reads; one entry per CDR3 protein. The sample contains some 750,000 distinct CDR3 sequences, about 20% of which appear only once. Sequenced sample: blood. The clonotype originates from a man between 65 and 85 years old in good health. V and J are TRBV5-1 and TRBJ2-7; no definite D call. The CDR3 loop is CASSLGPTPGEQYF. CDR3 DNA sequence: TGCGCCAGCAGCTTGGGACCTACCCCTGGAGAGCAGTACTTC.